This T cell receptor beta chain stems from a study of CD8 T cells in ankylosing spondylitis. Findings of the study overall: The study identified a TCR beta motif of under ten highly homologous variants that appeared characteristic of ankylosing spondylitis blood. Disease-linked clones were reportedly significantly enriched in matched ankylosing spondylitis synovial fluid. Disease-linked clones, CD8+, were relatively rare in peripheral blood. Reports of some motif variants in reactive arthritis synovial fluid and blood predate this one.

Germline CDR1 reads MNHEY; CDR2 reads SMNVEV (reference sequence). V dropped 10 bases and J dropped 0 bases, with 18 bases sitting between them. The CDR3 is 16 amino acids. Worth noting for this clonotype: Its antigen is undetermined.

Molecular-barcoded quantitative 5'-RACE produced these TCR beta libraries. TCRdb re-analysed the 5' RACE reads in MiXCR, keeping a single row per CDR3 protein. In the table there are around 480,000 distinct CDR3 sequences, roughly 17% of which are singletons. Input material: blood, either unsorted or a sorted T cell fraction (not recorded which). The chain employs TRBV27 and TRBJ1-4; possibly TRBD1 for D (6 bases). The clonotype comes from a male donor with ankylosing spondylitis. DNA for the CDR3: TGTGCCAACGCACAGGGTTCGGTCACAACTAATGAAAAACTGTTTTTT. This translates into CANAQGSVTTNEKLFF.